This T cell receptor (beta chain) came from a study of vaccination and CD4 T cells after COVID-19. Study background: Participants, all vaccine recipients, received two doses of either BNT162b2 or mRNA-1273.

Sequencing of cultured CD4+ T cell DNA used the Oncomine TCR Beta short-read assay. TCRdb re-called the PCR reads through MiXCR, storing one row per CDR3 protein. Of about 13,000 distinct CDR3 sequences listed, approximately 57% are singletons. About this clonotype itself: Antigen specificity is unknown.

Treatment defined: approximately 9-day PBMC culture with coronavirus spike peptide pools or control peptides (ViraFEST assay). Half-medium changes with fresh IL-2 medium occurred on days 3 and 7. The CDR3 covers 16 residues. Germline V lookup: CDR1 MNHEY, CDR2 SVGEGT. The V end was cut by 5 bases, the J end by 2 bases, with 16 bases between. V is TRBV6-2 or TRBV6-3 and J is TRBJ1-5; unclear D gene. This receptor was identified in a human donor who had recovered from COVID-19. The sequenced sample was CD4+ T cells from blood, cultured in vitro. CDR3 residues: CASSRERTVGNQPQHF. The CDR3 bases are TGTGCCAGCAGTCGGGAACGTACGGTCGGCAATCAGCCCCAGCATTTT.